The 25 T cell receptor beta chains listed next were all sequenced from one sample in a study of blood T cell repertoires in COVID-19. Some clones are missing from TCRdb's copy, which holds only in-frame ones; the method was immunoSEQ multiplex PCR. The profile shows some 87,000 clones, approximately 81% of them singletons. The material sequenced was peripheral blood. The receptors come from an elderly man with active or convalescent COVID-19.

V gene TRBV30 combines with J gene TRBJ1-4; the D gene is possibly TRBD1 (5 bases). CDR3 size: 14 residues. Germline loops: CDR1 GTSNPN, CDR2 SVGIG (reference sequence). V lost 0 bases, J lost 13 bases, and 18 bases lay in between. CDR3 DNA: TGTGCCTGGAGTGTATCGGTCCTGGGGGGGAGACTGTTTTTT. This translates into CAWSVSVLGGRLFF.

The chain joins TRBV6-4 to TRBJ2-3; D call uncertain. Germline V gene sequence: CDR1 MRHNA, CDR2 SNTAGT. There are 13 residues in the CDR3. The V end lost 3 bases, the J end lost 4 bases, and 8 bases lay between the germline ends. CDR3 residues: CASSEFLSDTQYF. The CDR3 bases are TGTGCCAGCAGTGAATTCTTGTCAGATACGCAGTATTTT.

V and J are TRBV6-2 or TRBV6-3 and TRBJ2-1; D is possibly TRBD2 (6 bases). V was trimmed by 5 bases and J by 15 bases, leaving 20 bases between them. The CDR3 has 13 amino acids. The germline V gene encodes CDR1 MNHEY and CDR2 SVGEGT. The CDR3 reads CASSPRVAAQWFF. The CDR3 nucleotides are TGTGCCAGCAGTCCCCGAGTAGCGGCCCAGTGGTTCTTC.

The CDR3 sequence: CASSLGSAFIRSPLHF. CDR3 nucleotides: TGTGCCAGCAGCCTGGGGAGCGCGTTCATCCGATCACCCCTCCACTTT. The chain combines TRBV5-8 with TRBJ1-6; D ambiguous. The CDR3 has 16 residues. Trimming shortened V by 4 bases and J by 10 bases, and 21 bases separated the two germline ends. In germline, CDR1 is SGHTS, CDR2 YDEGEE. The whole variable domain, filled in from reference TRBV5-8 and TRBJ1-6, reads EAGVTQSPTHLIKTRGQQATLRCSPISGHTSVYWYQQALGLGLQFLLWYDEGEERNRGNFPPRFSGRQFPNYSSELNVNALELEDSALYLCASSLGSAFIRSPLHFGNGTRLTVT.

For the CDR3, the DNA is TGTGCCAGCAGTTTACTGACAGGGGCCAATAACTATGGCTACACCTTC. Protein sequence: CASSLLTGANNYGYTF. This chain connects TRBV28 to TRBJ1-2; 8 bases are shared with TRBD1. The CDR3 spans 16 residues. Germline CDR1 is MDHEN and CDR2 is SYDVKM. The V segment lost 2 bases and the J segment 1 base; nucleotides outside the gene matches: 6.

The chain carries TRBV5-1 and TRBJ1-2; weak D call: TRBD1 (5 bases). The CDR3 contains 16 residues. Germline V gene sequence: CDR1 SGHRS, CDR2 YFSETQ. V shed 0 bases and J shed 0 bases, with 12 bases lying between them. This CDR3 reads CASSLADSRANYGYTF. The CDR3 DNA reads TGCGCCAGCAGCTTGGCCGACAGCAGAGCTAACTATGGCTACACCTTC.

The chain has TRBV7-3 and TRBJ2-5, with 7 nucleotides matching TRBD1. This CDR3 is built from 13 residues. Germline CDR1 reads SGHTA; CDR2 reads FQGTGA. V trimming: 2 bases; J trimming: 5 bases; junction bases outside the gene matches: 2. The CDR3: CASSLVRGETQYF. The CDR3 DNA follows: TGTGCCAGCAGCTTAGTCAGGGGGGAGACCCAGTACTTC.

This clone was seen just once. The chain carries TRBV3-1 (or the pseudogene TRBV3-2) and TRBJ2-1; TRBD1 matches at 10 bases. This CDR3 is 15 amino acids long. V gave up 1 base and J gave up 6 bases; unmatched junction bases: 3. The germline CDR1 and CDR2 sequences are LGHDT and YNNKEL (reference sequence). CDR3 sequence reads: CASSQAGTGANEQFF. CDR3 coding DNA: TGTGCCAGCAGCCAAGCCGGGACAGGGGCCAATGAGCAGTTCTTC.

The chain carries TRBV7-9 and TRBJ2-7; TRBD1 aligns across 10 bases. CDR1 SEHNR and CDR2 FQNEAQ come from the germline V gene (reference sequence). V was clipped by 5 bases and J by 7 bases; unmatched bases: 11. The CDR3 has 15 residues. CDR3 sequence: CASSRTGTGVGEQYF. The CDR3 DNA reads as TGTGCCAGCAGCCGCACCGGGACAGGGGTCGGGGAGCAGTACTTC.

V is TRBV5-1 and J is TRBJ1-1; perhaps TRBD1 as D (6 bases). The germline gives CDR1 SGHRS, CDR2 YFSETQ. This CDR3 region has 16 residues. Trimming stripped 0 bases from V and 3 bases from J, with 15 bases between. The CDR3 here is CASSLGTEPLYTEAFF. CDR3 bases: TGCGCCAGCAGCTTGGGGACAGAACCGCTATACACTGAAGCTTTCTTT.

The sample holds one count of this clone. The J gene is TRBJ1-1, the V gene TRBV5-1; 8 bases align to TRBD1. V lost 4 bases and J lost 4; bases outside the gene matches: 9. CDR3 size: 15 residues. Per the germline V gene, CDR1 is SGHRS and CDR2 is YFSETQ. CDR3: CASSPDGQGVTEAFF. In nucleotides, the CDR3 is TGCGCCAGCAGCCCCGACGGACAGGGAGTCACTGAAGCTTTCTTT.

The chain has TRBV19 and TRBJ2-2; tentative D call: TRBD2 (5 bases). CDR1 and CDR2 from the germline V gene are LNHDA and SQIVND (reference sequence). V shed 4 bases and J shed 4 bases, with 16 bases lying between them. The CDR3 consists of 16 residues. This CDR3 is CASSTRFGEGTGELFF. CDR3 DNA sequence: TGTGCCAGTAGTACCCGCTTCGGGGAAGGCACCGGGGAGCTGTTTTTT.

This clone appeared a single time. The V gene is TRBV7-8, the J gene TRBJ1-5; 7 nucleotides align to TRBD1. Germline V lookup: CDR1 SGHVS, CDR2 FQNEAQ. The V and J ends lost 1 base and 7 bases, in that order; junction bases with no gene match: 10. This CDR3 is built from 16 residues. Here the CDR3 DNA reads TGTGCCAGCAGCTTAGGGGCAGGGGGGACGGGCCAGCCCCAGCATTTT. It yields the protein CASSLGAGGTGQPQHF.

This sequence joins TRBV14 and TRBJ1-2; D gene unclear. V was cut by 0 bases and J by 7 bases, with 6 bases left in between. This CDR3 is 12 amino acids long. Germline CDR1 SGHDN, CDR2 FVKESK. This CDR3 is CASSQEWAGYTF. The CDR3 region has the DNA TGTGCCAGCAGCCAAGAATGGGCTGGCTACACCTTC.

V is TRBV18 and J is TRBJ1-4; 8 bases agree with TRBD1. Unmatched junction bases numbered 2, after V lost 2 bases and J lost 3 bases. Germline CDR1 is KGHSH and CDR2 is LQKENI. This CDR3 comprises 15 residues. CDR3 protein: CASSPIQGANEKLFF. CDR3 DNA: TGTGCCAGCTCACCAATACAGGGGGCTAATGAAAAACTGTTTTTT.

This clone appeared a few times. This rearrangement joins TRBV10-1 to TRBJ2-2; TRBD1 agrees at 9 bases. V shed 6 bases and J 1 base; nucleotides not matched to a gene: 3. The germline V gene has CDR1 WNHNN and CDR2 SYGVQD (reference sequence). The CDR3 extends over 15 amino acids. The CDR3 region has the DNA TGCGCCAGCAGGAAGGGACAGGGGAACACCGGGGAGCTGTTTTTT. It translates to CASRKGQGNTGELFF.

The chain recombines TRBV29-1 with TRBJ1-2, with TRBD1 identical over 12 bases. The length of the CDR3 is 14 residues. Germline V gene data show CDR1 as SQVTM and CDR2 as ANQGSEA. The V and J ends lost 4 bases and 7 bases, in that order; junction bases with no gene match: 7. In nucleotides, the CDR3 is TGCAGCGTTGTTGGGACAGGGGGCTTTCTTGGCTACACCTTC. As protein: CSVVGTGGFLGYTF.

The rearrangement uses TRBV15 and TRBJ2-1; 7 positions match TRBD2. The CDR3 contains 15 residues. Germline V gene sequence: CDR1 LNHNV, CDR2 YYDKDF (reference sequence). Trimming removed 6 bases from V and 9 bases from J; junction bases left unmatched: 14. DNA of the CDR3: TGTGCCACCAGACGTCTCGGACTAGAAGGTAGTGAGCAGTTCTTC. Translated: CATRRLGLEGSEQFF.

The chain is built from TRBV3-1 (or the pseudogene TRBV3-2) and TRBJ2-2; 11 bases fit TRBD2. J was trimmed by 5 bases and V by 4 bases; bases with no gene match: 3. The CDR3 is 15 residues long. Looked up from germline, CDR1 is LGHDT and CDR2 is YNNKEL (reference sequence). The CDR3 DNA follows: TGTGCCAGCAGCCGGGGACTAGCGGCTACCGGGGAGCTGTTTTTT. Translating it yields CASSRGLAATGELFF.

The chain has TRBV5-1 and TRBJ2-2; D is possibly TRBD2 (7 bases). CDR1 is SGHRS, CDR2 YFSETQ, per germline. The V and J ends lost 1 base and 0 bases respectively, with 16 bases between them. This CDR3 region has 18 residues. The CDR3: CASSLSGTGGTNTGELFF. The CDR3 nucleotides are TGCGCCAGCAGCTTGTCGGGGACGGGGGGCACGAACACCGGGGAGCTGTTTTTT.

This chain links TRBV29-1 with TRBJ1-2; TRBD1 agrees at 10 bases. CDR1 SQVTM and CDR2 ANQGSEA come from the germline V gene. This CDR3 is 14 amino acids long. The J segment lost 8 bases and the V segment lost 7 bases, leaving 13 bases of the junction unmatched. The CDR3 spells CSGWGTGENMGYTF. The CDR3 DNA is TGCAGCGGGTGGGGGACAGGGGAAAATATGGGCTACACCTTC.

The count of this clone is one. The V call is TRBV7-9, the J call TRBJ2-3; 12 bases match TRBD2. Trimming removed 3 bases from V and 2 bases from J; junction bases left unmatched: 6. Germline CDR1 and CDR2: SEHNR and FQNEAQ (reference sequence). The CDR3 is made up of 17 amino acids. The CDR3 sequence: CASSFGLAGLPTDTQYF. The CDR3, as DNA: TGTGCCAGCAGCTTTGGACTAGCGGGGCTTCCCACAGATACGCAGTATTTT.

V is TRBV11-2 and J is TRBJ1-1, with no clear D. The CDR3 totals 14 residues. Trimming pared 6 bases from V and 1 base from J, leaving 12 bases between. CDR1 is SGHAT, CDR2 FQNNGV, per germline. CDR3 sequence: CASRYSGGNTEAFF. The CDR3 DNA reads as TGTGCCAGCAGATACAGCGGAGGGAACACTGAAGCTTTCTTT.

The chain carries TRBV7-2 and TRBJ2-7, with D perhaps TRBD1 (5 bases). Looked up from germline, CDR1 is SGHTA and CDR2 is FQGNSA. The V end lost 5 bases, the J end lost 4 bases, and 9 bases lay between the germline ends. This CDR3 has 12 amino acids. CDR3 residues: CASSHDSYEQYF. In DNA, the CDR3 is TGTGCCAGCAGCCACGACAGTTACGAGCAGTACTTC.

V is TRBV6-4 and J is TRBJ2-6; the D is unclear. Per germline, CDR1 MRHNA and CDR2 SNTAGT. The CDR3 extends over 14 amino acids. The V gene lost 4 bases and the J gene lost 1 base, with 5 bases spanning the gap. The CDR3 sequence: CASSVSSGANVLTF. CDR3 nucleotides: TGTGCCAGCAGTGTTTCTTCTGGGGCCAACGTCCTGACTTTC.